A selection of T cell receptor beta chains follows, all from one sample in a study of cytomegalovirus exposure and HLA in healthy donors. Repertoires were generated with immunoSEQ multiplex PCR, while TCRdb's copy carries only in-frame clones and drops some. The sample yields about 94,000 clones, around 74% seen once. The specimen was PBMCs. The source is a man aged 40-49 years in good health and CMV-seropositive. The CDR3 runs from the conserved cysteine through the conserved F or W. A D gene is named only where the DNA matches it firmly. Clone size, where shown, is once, few, many, or a class for clones that have expanded.

CDR3	DNA	V	J	D	size
CASSLGYGSYNEQFF	TGTGCCAGCAGCTTAGGTTACGGCTCCTACAATGAGCAGTTCTTC	TRBV7-8	TRBJ2-1	.	.
CASGQGYEQYF	TGTGCCAGCGGGCAGGGATACGAGCAGTACTTC	TRBV27	TRBJ2-7	.	.
CASSQSPARVDSPLHF	TGTGCCAGCAGCCAATCCCCGGCCAGGGTGGATTCACCCCTCCACTTT	TRBV14	TRBJ1-6	.	.
CASSPALAGAMETQYF	TGTGCCAGCAGTCCGGCTCTAGCGGGAGCTATGGAGACCCAGTACTTC	TRBV28	TRBJ2-5	TRBD2	.
CASSVQGVGTEAFF	TGCGCCAGCAGCGTGCAGGGCGTGGGCACTGAAGCTTTCTTT	TRBV5-1	TRBJ1-1	.	.
CASRNRVGTEAFF	TGTGCCAGCAGGAACAGGGTCGGCACTGAAGCTTTCTTT	TRBV6-5	TRBJ1-1	.	.
CASSEAARTRRGQPQHF	TGCGCCAGCAGTGAGGCGGCCCGGACAAGGAGGGGCCAGCCCCAGCATTTT	TRBV10-2	TRBJ1-5	.	.
CASSSTGTGNNGYTF	TGTGCCAGCAGTTCAACCGGGACAGGAAATAATGGCTACACCTTC	TRBV28	TRBJ1-2	TRBD1	.
CASSFLGNTGELFF	TGTGCCAGCAGCTTTCTCGGGAACACCGGGGAGCTGTTTTTT	TRBV5-6	TRBJ2-2	.	.
CASRTGGSYNEQFF	TGTGCCAGCAGAACAGGGGGCTCTTACAATGAGCAGTTCTTC	TRBV6-5	TRBJ2-1	TRBD1	few
CASSDYPGTDLNSPLHF	TGTGCCAGCAGTGACTACCCCGGGACAGACTTAAATTCACCCCTCCACTTT	TRBV6-1	TRBJ1-6	TRBD1	many
CASSQDVRRTGVSPLHF	TGCGCCAGCAGCCAAGATGTGAGGAGGACAGGGGTCTCACCCCTCCACTTT	TRBV4-1	TRBJ1-6	TRBD1	.
CASSRVISGASYNEQFF	TGCGCCAGCAGCCGAGTGATTAGCGGAGCATCCTACAATGAGCAGTTCTTC	TRBV4-3	TRBJ2-1	.	.
CASRTGMPGELFF	TGTGCCAGTAGGACAGGGATGCCCGGGGAGCTGTTTTTT	TRBV19	TRBJ2-2	TRBD1	.
CASSEYIGGTFLHF	TGTGCCAGCAGTGAATATATAGGGGGCACCTTCCTCCACTTT	TRBV25-1	TRBJ1-6	TRBD1	.
CASSIRQTDSNQPQHF	TGTGCCAGCAGCATACGACAGACCGATAGCAATCAGCCCCAGCATTTT	TRBV21-1	TRBJ1-5	.	.
CASSEVTSRNTIYF	TGTGCCAGCAGTGAAGTCACGAGTAGAAACACCATATATTTT	TRBV6-1	TRBJ1-3	.	.
CASSPAPGQSYNSPLHF	TGTGCCAGCAGCCCCGCCCCGGGACAATCCTATAATTCACCCCTCCACTTT	TRBV5-4	TRBJ1-6	.	.
CASSGATEAFF	TGTGCCAGCAGTGGCGCCACTGAAGCTTTCTTT	TRBV2	TRBJ1-1	.	.
CASSTTGAGETQYF	TGTGCCAGCAGCACGACAGGGGCGGGAGAGACCCAGTACTTC	TRBV5-4	TRBJ2-5	TRBD1	few
CASSAGQDGTQYF	TGTGCCAGCAGTGCTGGGCAAGACGGTACGCAGTATTTT	TRBV7-3	TRBJ2-3	.	few
CASSLQGFPNEKLFF	TGTGCCAGCAGCCTCCAGGGCTTTCCTAATGAAAAACTGTTTTTT	TRBV7-3	TRBJ1-4	.	medium-sized
CASSFRQNTDTQYF	TGTGCCAGCAGCTTTCGACAGAACACAGATACGCAGTATTTT	TRBV7-2	TRBJ2-3	.	.
CASSVSGKTEAFF	TGTGCCAGCAGCGTATCCGGGAAGACTGAAGCTTTCTTT	TRBV9	TRBJ1-1	.	.
CASSRSDRGGEQYF	TGTGCCAGCAGCCGTAGTGACAGGGGAGGCGAGCAGTACTTC	TRBV6-5	TRBJ2-7	TRBD1	once
CASSLELTDTQYF	TGTGCCAGCAGCTTAGAACTCACAGATACGCAGTATTTT	TRBV7-2	TRBJ2-3	.	.
CASSPLGGTGGGPEAFF	TGTGCCAGCAGTCCCCTAGGTGGGACAGGGGGAGGTCCTGAAGCTTTCTTT	TRBV27	TRBJ1-1	TRBD1	once
CASSSVAGDTQYF	TGTGCCAGCAGCTCCGTCGCGGGGGATACGCAGTATTTT	TRBV9	TRBJ2-3	.	.
CAHPPLSRRNEQFF	TGTGCCCACCCCCCGCTCTCCCGGCGGAATGAGCAGTTCTTC	TRBV6-5	TRBJ2-1	.	.
CASSPRQGEPDTQYF	TGTGCCAGCAGCCCCCGCCAGGGCGAGCCAGATACGCAGTATTTT	TRBV9	TRBJ2-3	.	once
CASSSSGAQETQYF	TGTGCCAGCAGTTCTAGCGGGGCCCAAGAGACCCAGTACTTC	TRBV6-5	TRBJ2-5	TRBD2	.
CASTTTGTSGQETQYF	TGTGCCAGCACCACGACCGGGACTAGCGGACAAGAGACCCAGTACTTC	TRBV7-2	TRBJ2-5	TRBD2	.
CASSLGQVSYNEQFF	TGCGCCAGCAGCCTAGGACAGGTATCCTACAATGAGCAGTTCTTC	TRBV5-1	TRBJ2-1	TRBD1	.
CASGAAAGDGEKLFF	TGTGCTAGTGGTGCCGCTGCCGGAGATGGGGAAAAACTGTTTTTT	TRBV12-5	TRBJ1-4	.	.
CASSPRSDTDTQYF	TGTGCCAGCTCACCCCGGTCCGACACAGATACGCAGTATTTT	TRBV18	TRBJ2-3	.	.
CASSLNAAGVGETQYF	TGTGCCAGCAGCCTTAATGCGGCGGGGGTGGGAGAGACCCAGTACTTC	TRBV4-2	TRBJ2-5	TRBD2	.
CSVEVGTGVRGYTF	TGCAGCGTTGAGGTTGGGACAGGGGTTCGCGGCTACACCTTC	TRBV29-1	TRBJ1-2	TRBD1	.
CASSEISVMNTEAFF	TGTGCCAGCAGTGAAATTTCAGTCATGAACACTGAAGCTTTCTTT	TRBV6-1	TRBJ1-1	.	.
CASSKDGSLVYGYTF	TGTGCCAGCAGCAAAGACGGCTCCCTAGTCTATGGCTACACCTTC	TRBV7-9	TRBJ1-2	.	once
CASSVGTLDSPLHF	TGTGCCAGCAGCGTCGGGACATTGGATTCACCCCTCCACTTT	TRBV7-9	TRBJ1-6	.	.
CATSSRQGEAFF	TGTGCCACCAGCAGCAGACAGGGTGAAGCTTTCTTT	TRBV15	TRBJ1-1	TRBD1	once
CASSLTGLYYGYTF	TGTGCCAGCAGTTTAACAGGACTATACTATGGCTACACCTTC	TRBV28	TRBJ1-2	.	.
CASSFRLAGDYYEQYF	TGTGCCAGCAGCTTCCGACTAGCGGGAGACTACTACGAGCAGTACTTC	TRBV5-5	TRBJ2-7	TRBD2	.
CASSLAPTAGQPQHF	TGCGCCAGCAGCTTGGCCCCGACAGCGGGTCAGCCCCAGCATTTT	TRBV5-1	TRBJ1-5	.	.
CASGPYSGGPFTDTQYF	TGTGCTAGTGGTCCGTATAGCGGGGGTCCTTTCACAGATACGCAGTATTTT	TRBV12-5	TRBJ2-3	TRBD2	.
CASSIDRPSSYNEQFF	TGCGCCAGCAGCATAGACAGGCCGAGCTCCTACAATGAGCAGTTCTTC	TRBV5-1	TRBJ2-1	.	.
CASSQGSGGAYGELFF	TGCGCCAGCAGCCAAGGAAGCGGGGGGGCCTACGGGGAGCTGTTTTTT	TRBV4-1	TRBJ2-2	TRBD2	.
CARSLGQGHSYEQYF	TGTGCCAGAAGCTTAGGACAGGGACACTCCTACGAGCAGTACTTC	TRBV5-3	TRBJ2-7	TRBD1	.
CASSLSLGQGISGANVLTF	TGTGCCAGCAGCTTAAGCCTAGGACAAGGGATCTCTGGGGCCAACGTCCTGACTTTC	TRBV7-9	TRBJ2-6	.	.
CASSGYGTGVTEAFF	TGTGCCAGCAGCGGATACGGGACAGGGGTGACTGAAGCTTTCTTT	TRBV7-8	TRBJ1-1	TRBD1	once
CASSAQNYGYTF	TGTGCCAGCAGCGCACAGAACTATGGCTACACCTTC	TRBV6-1	TRBJ1-2	.	once
CASSLAQGGNGYTF	TGCGCCAGCAGCTTGGCCCAGGGAGGGAATGGCTACACCTTC	TRBV5-1	TRBJ1-2	.	.
CSANGRYEQYF	TGCAGTGCTAACGGGAGGTACGAGCAGTACTTC	TRBV20-1	TRBJ2-7	TRBD2	few
CASSFWGTGGRNEQFF	TGTGCCAGCAGCTTTTGGGGGACAGGGGGCAGGAATGAGCAGTTCTTC	TRBV5-6	TRBJ2-1	TRBD1	.
CASSLGGTVQETQYF	TGTGCCAGCAGCTTAGGTGGGACAGTCCAAGAGACCCAGTACTTC	TRBV7-2	TRBJ2-5	TRBD1	.
CASTSFGGGYTF	TGTGCCAGCACATCTTTTGGGGGGGGCTACACCTTC	TRBV6-5	TRBJ1-2	.	.
CASRDSSGNTIYF	TGCGCCAGCAGGGACAGCTCTGGAAACACCATATATTTT	TRBV5-1	TRBJ1-3	.	.